A single TCR beta chain is shown here with its context. This sample stems from a study of OX40 agonist ivuxolimab in advanced cancers. With V trimmed by 3 bases and J by 6 bases, 4 bases remained unmatched. The germline V gene has CDR1 SGHTA and CDR2 FQGNSA. The CDR3 extends over 13 amino acids. Clones were sequenced by immunoSEQ multiplex PCR, and TCRdb holds only the in-frame ones, with some missing. The repertoire consists of tens of thousands of clones, with roughly 80% occurring once and the leading ten covering 1.9%. This TCR was recovered from an adult with an advanced solid tumor such as melanoma, head and neck, liver or kidney cancer. V usage is TRBV7-2 and J usage is TRBJ2-7, with 8 bases fitting TRBD1. Sample: CD4+ or CD8+ T cells sorted from blood, taken in a trial of the OX40 agonist ivuxolimab. The CDR3 protein is CASSLGTGTEQYF. The CDR3 DNA is TGTGCCAGCAGCTTGGGGACAGGCACCGAGCAGTACTTC.